This T cell receptor beta chain was retrieved from a study of identical twins. Regarding the study as a whole: Out-of-frame alpha sequences common to twins exhibited an excess of low generation probability. Twins showed weaker excess sharing in their beta out-of-frame sequences.

About this clonotype itself: Its antigen remains unknown.

TCRdb ran MiXCR on the 5' RACE reads and lists one entry per CDR3 protein. This sample has about 240,000 distinct CDR3 sequences, with 10% found just once. CDR1 and CDR2 (germline): LGHNA, YSLEER. The CDR3 is 17 amino acids. V lost 0 bases to trimming and J lost 9 bases, with 21 bases between them. This sequence was found in a man between 45 and 60 years old in good health. The specimen sequenced was memory T cells sorted from blood. The gene calls are TRBV4-3 and TRBJ1-5; D might be TRBD1 (6 bases). The CDR3 reads CASSQDRTVSPLSPQHF. For the CDR3, the DNA is TGCGCCAGCAGCCAAGACCGGACAGTTAGCCCACTATCGCCCCAGCATTTT.